This is a list of T cell receptor beta chains from one sample in a study of vaccination and CD4 T cells after COVID-19. TCRdb ran MiXCR on the PCR reads and lists one entry per CDR3 protein. The sample shows roughly 4,200 distinct CDR3 sequences, around 21% of them seen only once. Antigens for these TCRs are unknown. Sequencing was done on a sample of CD4+ T cells from blood, cultured in vitro. These TCRs come from a human donor who had recovered from COVID-19. Each CDR3 is given with its conserved first and last residue. Each record gives: D gene, clone size, J gene, V gene, CDR3 protein, CDR3 DNA. A D gene is named only where the DNA matches it firmly. Clone size is stated in some rows and not others, as once, few, many or a class when expanded.

>NA|medium-sized|TRBJ2-2|TRBV6-4
CASRPDSTGELFF
TGTGCCAGCAGACCCGACAGTACCGGGGAGCTGTTTTTT
>NA|NA|TRBJ1-2|TRBV3-1
CASSQDPVELDYGYTF
TGTGCCAGCAGCCAAGACCCGGTCGAGCTAGACTATGGCTACACCTTC
>TRBD2|few|TRBJ2-5|TRBV6-1
CASSEGGTRTETQYF
TGTGCCAGCAGTGAAGGGGGGACTAGAACGGAGACCCAGTACTTC
>NA|NA|TRBJ1-5|TRBV7-8
CASSFTGTDQPQHF
TGTGCCAGCAGCTTTACCGGGACCGACCAGCCCCAGCATTTT
>TRBD1|NA|TRBJ1-2|TRBV3-1
CASSPRGYGYTF
TGTGCCAGCAGCCCCAGGGGGTATGGCTACACCTTC
>TRBD1|few|TRBJ2-3|TRBV7-9
CASSLLTGKGTDTQYF
TGTGCCAGCAGCCTACTGACAGGGAAGGGCACAGATACGCAGTATTTT
>TRBD2|few|TRBJ2-7|TRBV6-1
CASRLREGIEEQYF
TGTGCCAGCAGATTAAGGGAGGGTATAGAAGAGCAGTACTTC
>NA|medium-sized|TRBJ1-1|TRBV12-3/TRBV12-4
CASSLLMSAEAFF
TGTGCCAGCAGTTTGTTAATGTCCGCTGAAGCTTTCTTT
>TRBD2|few|TRBJ2-7|TRBV5-4
CASSTSGGRYEQYF
TGTGCCAGCAGCACCAGCGGGGGGAGATACGAGCAGTACTTC
>TRBD1|NA|TRBJ1-1|TRBV29-1
CSVEEGAAFF
TGCAGCGTTGAGGAGGGGGCGGCTTTCTTT
>NA|NA|TRBJ2-3|TRBV18
CASSPYPGPSTDTQYF
TGTGCCAGCTCACCATATCCGGGACCCAGCACAGATACGCAGTATTTT
>TRBD1|large|TRBJ1-5|TRBV6-5
CASSYSRDRVLSNQPQHF
TGTGCCAGCAGTTACTCCCGGGACAGGGTTTTGAGCAATCAGCCCCAGCATTTT
>NA|medium-sized|TRBJ1-6|TRBV9
CASSVDALSSYNSPLHF
TGTGCCAGCAGCGTAGATGCCTTGAGCTCCTATAATTCACCCCTCCACTTT
>NA|medium-sized|TRBJ1-3|TRBV30
CAWGPGTGGSGNTIYF
TGTGCCTGGGGGCCCGGGACGGGGGGCTCCGGAAACACCATATATTTT
>TRBD1|NA|TRBJ2-5|TRBV3-1
CASSQGFRQGERETQYF
TGTGCCAGCAGCCAAGGGTTCCGGCAGGGGGAACGAGAGACCCAGTACTTC
>TRBD1|NA|TRBJ1-3|TRBV6-1
CASRETGINTIYF
TGTGCCAGCAGGGAGACAGGGATAAACACCATATATTTT